A single sample gave rise to the 7 T cell receptor beta chains below, sequenced in a study of tumor-infiltrating lymphocytes in primary liver carcinoma. Germline DNA was extracted too, while blood RNA derived from unsorted whole blood. Priming with a constant-region primer yielded TCR beta cDNA from 400 to 500 ng total RNA. Sequencing libraries for TCR beta derived from three nested multiplex PCR rounds that used slightly modified ARM-PCR. TRBV1-TRBV30 forward primers paired with a C-beta reverse primer were used in the first two PCR rounds, which ran around 10 cycles each. MiXCR, run by TCRdb on the multiplex PCR reads, gives a single entry per CDR3 protein. The data show some 320,000 distinct CDR3 sequences, with roughly 60% seen just once and approximately 9.4% held by the top ten. Sequencing was done on a sample of peripheral blood. These receptors originate from a man aged 40-49 years with primary liver carcinoma and hepatitis B virus infection.

Concerning this clonotype itself: A much larger clone differs by one base, so this may be a read error. The V call is TRBV12-3 or TRBV12-4, the J call TRBJ2-7, with 9 bases identical to TRBD2. Germline trimming cut 8 bases from V and 5 bases from J; bases unmatched to any gene: 7. The CDR3 runs 13 residues. DNA of the CDR3: TGTGCCAGCGGCCTACTAGCGGGCCACGAGCAGTACTTC. This translates into CASGLLAGHEQYF.

The sample holds one count of this clonotype. A much larger clone is a single base away; this may be a read error. The rearrangement uses TRBV6-1 and TRBJ2-7; D not certain. Germline V gene lookup returns CDR1 MNHNS and CDR2 SASEGT. The CDR3 has 12 residues. V lost 0 bases to trimming and J lost 6 bases, with 6 bases between them. As DNA, the CDR3 is TGTGCCAGCAGTGAAGCCATGACCGAGCAGTACTTC. It yields the protein CASSEAMTEQYF.

The chain has TRBV5-1 and TRBJ2-3, with D perhaps matching TRBD1 (5 bases). The germline V and J ends were trimmed by 2 bases and 2 bases, with 12 bases remaining between them. Germline lookup yields CDR1 SGHRS and CDR2 YFSETQ. This CDR3 is 15 amino acids long. This CDR3 reads CASSFGLGDTDTQYF. The CDR3 region has the DNA TGCGCCAGCAGCTTTGGGTTAGGGGACACAGATACGCAGTATTTT.

As regards this clonotype: One end of the junction does not line up with germline, which may come from a read error. This chain uses TRBV2 with TRBJ1-2; TRBD1 aligns across 7 bases. Germline V gene data show CDR1 as SNHLY and CDR2 as FYNNEI. The CDR3 runs to 11 residues. Here the CDR3 reads CASSTWGDSPF. The CDR3 DNA sequence: TGTGCCAGCAGTACTTGGGGGGACAGTCCCTTC. Together with reference TRBV2 and TRBJ1-2, the CDR3 gives the full variable domain: EPEVTQTPSHQVTQMGQEVILRCVPISNHLYFYWYRQILGQKVEFLVSFYNNEISEKSEIFDDQFSVERPDGSNFTLKIRSTKLEDSAMYFCASSTWGDSPFGSGTRLTVV.

Only one count was recorded for this clonotype. Mismatch with germline at one junction end may stem from a read error. V is TRBV12-3 or TRBV12-4 and J is TRBJ2-6; D may correspond to TRBD1 or TRBD2 (6 bases each). CDR3 size: 14 residues. As DNA, the CDR3 is TGTGTCAGCAGTGAAGCGTGGGGGGCCAATGTCCTGACTTTC. Translated, it gives CVSSEAWGANVLTF.

The CDR3 reads CTRSVSQSGANVLTF. The CDR3 DNA follows: TGTACCCGGAGTGTAAGTCAGTCCGGGGCCAACGTCCTGACTTTC. The chain carries TRBV30 and TRBJ2-6, with D unclear. There are 15 residues in the CDR3. In germline, CDR1 is GTSNPN, CDR2 SVGIG (reference sequence). Supplemented by reference TRBV30 and TRBJ2-6, the full variable domain reads SQTIHQWPATLVQPVGSPLSLECTVEGTSNPNLYWYRQAAGRGLQLLFYSVGIGQISSEVPQNLSASRPQDRQFILSSKKLLLSDSGFYLCTRSVSQSGANVLTFGAGSRLTVL.

The chain employs TRBV28 and TRBJ2-1, with D unresolved. CDR1 is MDHEN, CDR2 SYDVKM, per germline. The CDR3 is 14 amino acids. V lost 1 base, J lost 9 bases, and 13 bases lay in between. In DNA, the CDR3 is TGTGCCAGCAGTTTATCTAACCCCTTGAGTGAGCAGTTCTTC. Translating it yields CASSLSNPLSEQFF. The variable domain in full, with the rest retrieved from reference TRBV28 and TRBJ2-1, is DVKVTQSSRYLVKRTGEKVFLECVQDMDHENMFWYRQDPGLGLRLIYFSYDVKMKEKGDIPEGYSVSREKKERFSLILESASTNQTSMYLCASSLSNPLSEQFFGPGTRLTVL.